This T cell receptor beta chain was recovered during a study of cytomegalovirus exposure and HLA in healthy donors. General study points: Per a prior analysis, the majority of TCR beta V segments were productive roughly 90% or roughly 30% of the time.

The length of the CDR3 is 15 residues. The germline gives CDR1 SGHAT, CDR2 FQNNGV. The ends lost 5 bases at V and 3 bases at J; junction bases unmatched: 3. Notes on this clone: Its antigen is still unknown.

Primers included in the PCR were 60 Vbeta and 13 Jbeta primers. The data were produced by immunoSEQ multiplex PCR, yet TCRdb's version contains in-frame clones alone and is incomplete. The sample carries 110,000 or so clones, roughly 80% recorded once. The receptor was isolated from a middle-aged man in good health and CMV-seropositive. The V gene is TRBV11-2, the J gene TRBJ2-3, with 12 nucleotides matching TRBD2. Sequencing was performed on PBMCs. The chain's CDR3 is CASSPSGRGTDTQYF. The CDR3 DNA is TGTGCCAGCAGCCCTAGCGGGAGGGGAACAGATACGCAGTATTTT.